The rows below give T cell receptor beta chains drawn from one sample of a study of cytomegalovirus exposure and HLA in healthy donors. This table comes from immunoSEQ multiplex PCR, and its TCRdb copy is limited to in-frame clones, with some not included. The data show 120,000 or so clones, with 65% to 85% seen just once and roughly 4% held by the top ten. Specimen: PBMCs. The source is a man between 18 and 35 years old in good health and CMV-seropositive. Each CDR3 is given with its conserved first and last residue. The order of the fields is CDR3 length, J gene, V gene, D gene, clone size, CDR3 protein, CDR3 DNA. A D gene is named only where the DNA matches it firmly. Size tells how often a clone was seen (once, few, many) or the class of an expanded clone, and some rows leave it out.

cdr3_length: 15; j_call: TRBJ2-5; v_call: TRBV18; d_call: NA; clone_size: once; cdr3_aa: CASSADRDSRETQYF; cdr3_nt: TGTGCCAGCTCAGCTGACAGGGACTCCCGGGAGACCCAGTACTTC
cdr3_length: 15; j_call: TRBJ1-6; v_call: TRBV5-1; d_call: NA; clone_size: NA; cdr3_aa: CASSLATGFGSPLHF; cdr3_nt: TGCGCCAGCAGCTTGGCTACGGGGTTTGGGTCACCCCTCCACTTT
cdr3_length: 13; j_call: TRBJ2-5; v_call: TRBV7-2; d_call: NA; clone_size: NA; cdr3_aa: CASSLPLIIEQYF; cdr3_nt: TGTGCCAGCAGCCTACCGTTGATAATAGAGCAGTACTTC
cdr3_length: 11; j_call: TRBJ2-1; v_call: TRBV20-1; d_call: NA; clone_size: NA; cdr3_aa: CSASQGPEQFF; cdr3_nt: TGCAGTGCTAGTCAGGGCCCTGAGCAGTTCTTC
cdr3_length: 14; j_call: TRBJ2-7; v_call: TRBV7-8; d_call: TRBD2; clone_size: NA; cdr3_aa: CASSLERDYYEQYF; cdr3_nt: TGTGCCAGCAGCTTAGAGCGGGATTACTACGAGCAGTACTTC
cdr3_length: 16; j_call: TRBJ2-3; v_call: TRBV5-4; d_call: TRBD2; clone_size: NA; cdr3_aa: CASSRGTSGRGDTQYF; cdr3_nt: TGTGCCAGCAGCCGCGGGACTAGCGGGAGAGGAGATACGCAGTATTTT
cdr3_length: 15; j_call: TRBJ2-3; v_call: TRBV25-1; d_call: TRBD2; clone_size: NA; cdr3_aa: CASSGPAGGPDTQYF; cdr3_nt: TGTGCCAGCAGTGGGCCAGCGGGAGGCCCAGATACGCAGTATTTT
cdr3_length: 15; j_call: TRBJ2-2; v_call: TRBV30; d_call: TRBD2; clone_size: few; cdr3_aa: CAWKGLAGDTGELFF; cdr3_nt: TGTGCCTGGAAGGGACTAGCGGGGGACACCGGGGAGCTGTTTTTT
cdr3_length: 14; j_call: TRBJ2-1; v_call: TRBV18; d_call: TRBD1; clone_size: NA; cdr3_aa: CASSTRTGVNEQFF; cdr3_nt: TGTGCCAGCTCAACCCGGACAGGGGTGAATGAGCAGTTCTTC
cdr3_length: 15; j_call: TRBJ2-2; v_call: TRBV5-1; d_call: NA; clone_size: NA; cdr3_aa: CASSLQTTNTGELFF; cdr3_nt: TGCGCCAGCAGCCTACAGACCACGAACACCGGGGAGCTGTTTTTT
cdr3_length: 14; j_call: TRBJ1-1; v_call: TRBV2; d_call: NA; clone_size: many; cdr3_aa: CASRARGGDTEAFF; cdr3_nt: TGTGCCAGCAGAGCACGGGGAGGGGACACTGAAGCTTTCTTT
cdr3_length: 17; j_call: TRBJ1-6; v_call: TRBV21-1; d_call: NA; clone_size: once; cdr3_aa: CASSKEGAGETNSPLHF; cdr3_nt: TGTGCCAGCAGCAAAGAGGGGGCCGGTGAGACAAATTCACCCCTCCACTTT
cdr3_length: 16; j_call: TRBJ1-1; v_call: TRBV11-2; d_call: NA; clone_size: NA; cdr3_aa: CASREGGAQANTEAFF; cdr3_nt: TGTGCCAGCAGGGAGGGGGGGGCGCAGGCGAACACTGAAGCTTTCTTT
cdr3_length: 14; j_call: TRBJ1-2; v_call: TRBV4-3; d_call: NA; clone_size: few; cdr3_aa: CASSRKEDTPGYTF; cdr3_nt: TGCGCCAGCAGCAGAAAAGAGGATACTCCCGGCTACACCTTC
cdr3_length: 15; j_call: TRBJ2-4; v_call: TRBV5-6; d_call: NA; clone_size: NA; cdr3_aa: CASSSSREARNIQYF; cdr3_nt: TGTGCCAGCAGCTCCTCCAGGGAGGCACGAAACATTCAGTACTTC
cdr3_length: 14; j_call: TRBJ1-5; v_call: TRBV7-2; d_call: NA; clone_size: NA; cdr3_aa: CASSIQGQNQPQHF; cdr3_nt: TGTGCCAGCAGCATCCAAGGACAGAATCAGCCCCAGCATTTT
cdr3_length: 16; j_call: TRBJ2-7; v_call: TRBV5-1; d_call: TRBD2; clone_size: NA; cdr3_aa: CASSLGLGLQAYEQYF; cdr3_nt: TGCGCCAGCAGCTTAGGACTAGGATTACAAGCCTACGAGCAGTACTTC
cdr3_length: 13; j_call: TRBJ1-5; v_call: TRBV14; d_call: NA; clone_size: once; cdr3_aa: CASSPSLDQPQHF; cdr3_nt: TGTGCCAGCAGCCCTAGTCTTGATCAGCCCCAGCATTTT
cdr3_length: 15; j_call: TRBJ1-1; v_call: TRBV7-6; d_call: TRBD1; clone_size: NA; cdr3_aa: CASSPNARGDTEAFF; cdr3_nt: TGTGCCAGCAGCCCGAACGCCAGGGGGGACACTGAAGCTTTCTTT
cdr3_length: 19; j_call: TRBJ2-6; v_call: TRBV9; d_call: NA; clone_size: NA; cdr3_aa: CASSSHPDGSAGGANVLTF; cdr3_nt: TGTGCCAGCAGCTCCCACCCCGACGGGAGTGCCGGTGGGGCCAACGTCCTGACTTTC
cdr3_length: 13; j_call: TRBJ1-2; v_call: TRBV12-5; d_call: NA; clone_size: NA; cdr3_aa: CASGLPRTWGYTF; cdr3_nt: TGTGCTAGTGGTTTGCCTAGGACTTGGGGCTACACCTTC
cdr3_length: 17; j_call: TRBJ1-4; v_call: TRBV9; d_call: TRBD1; clone_size: once; cdr3_aa: CASSVEDRGVRGEKLFF; cdr3_nt: TGTGCCAGCAGCGTAGAGGACAGGGGCGTCCGTGGTGAAAAACTGTTTTTT
cdr3_length: 10; j_call: TRBJ1-2; v_call: TRBV29-1; d_call: NA; clone_size: NA; cdr3_aa: CSAHSDGYTF; cdr3_nt: TGCAGCGCCCACAGTGATGGCTACACCTTC
cdr3_length: 14; j_call: TRBJ2-7; v_call: TRBV7-9; d_call: TRBD1; clone_size: NA; cdr3_aa: CASSPAGGWYEQYF; cdr3_nt: TGTGCCAGCAGTCCGGCAGGGGGCTGGTACGAGCAGTACTTC
cdr3_length: 16; j_call: TRBJ2-1; v_call: TRBV5-1; d_call: NA; clone_size: NA; cdr3_aa: CASGEGSESYDNEQFF; cdr3_nt: TGCGCCAGCGGCGAGGGATCGGAGTCTTATGACAATGAGCAGTTCTTC
cdr3_length: 13; j_call: TRBJ2-3; v_call: TRBV2; d_call: NA; clone_size: NA; cdr3_aa: CASGARPTDTQYF; cdr3_nt: TGTGCCAGCGGGGCCCGACCCACAGATACGCAGTATTTT
cdr3_length: 15; j_call: TRBJ2-5; v_call: TRBV5-1; d_call: TRBD2; clone_size: NA; cdr3_aa: CASSALAGVLETQYF; cdr3_nt: TGCGCCAGCAGCGCACTAGCGGGGGTTTTGGAGACCCAGTACTTC
cdr3_length: 15; j_call: TRBJ2-1; v_call: TRBV5-6; d_call: NA; clone_size: NA; cdr3_aa: CASSLVSLQGLEQFF; cdr3_nt: TGTGCCAGCAGCTTGGTGTCCTTACAGGGTCTTGAGCAGTTCTTC
cdr3_length: 14; j_call: TRBJ2-1; v_call: TRBV6-1; d_call: TRBD2; clone_size: once; cdr3_aa: CASIRREAYNEQFF; cdr3_nt: TGTGCCAGCATTAGGCGGGAGGCCTACAATGAGCAGTTCTTC
cdr3_length: 15; j_call: TRBJ2-5; v_call: TRBV19; d_call: NA; clone_size: NA; cdr3_aa: CASSASTQAGETQYF; cdr3_nt: TGTGCCAGTAGCGCCTCTACCCAGGCAGGAGAGACCCAGTACTTC
cdr3_length: 16; j_call: TRBJ2-1; v_call: TRBV6-1; d_call: NA; clone_size: NA; cdr3_aa: CASSEGSQAPYNEQFF; cdr3_nt: TGTGCCAGCAGTGAAGGGTCCCAGGCCCCCTACAATGAGCAGTTCTTC
cdr3_length: 14; j_call: TRBJ2-3; v_call: TRBV14; d_call: NA; clone_size: once; cdr3_aa: CASSQVSTTDTQYF; cdr3_nt: TGTGCCAGCAGCCAAGTGTCTACCACAGATACGCAGTATTTT
cdr3_length: 19; j_call: TRBJ1-3; v_call: TRBV18; d_call: NA; clone_size: NA; cdr3_aa: CASSPGLRTFRYSGNTIYF; cdr3_nt: TGTGCCAGCTCACCCGGGCTTCGGACATTCCGGTACTCTGGAAACACCATATATTTT
cdr3_length: 13; j_call: TRBJ2-7; v_call: TRBV11-2; d_call: TRBD1; clone_size: NA; cdr3_aa: CASSLELRDRVNF; cdr3_nt: TGTGCCAGCAGCTTAGAACTTCGGGACAGGGTTAACTTC
cdr3_length: 16; j_call: TRBJ2-2; v_call: TRBV10-3; d_call: TRBD2; clone_size: NA; cdr3_aa: CAISAPSGSNTGELFF; cdr3_nt: TGTGCCATCAGTGCGCCAAGCGGGAGTAACACCGGGGAGCTGTTTTTT
cdr3_length: 15; j_call: TRBJ1-3; v_call: TRBV18; d_call: NA; clone_size: NA; cdr3_aa: CASSPQITARDTIYF; cdr3_nt: TGTGCCAGCTCACCACAGATCACGGCTCGGGACACCATATATTTT
cdr3_length: 15; j_call: TRBJ1-2; v_call: TRBV11-2; d_call: TRBD1; clone_size: NA; cdr3_aa: CASSLTQGVNRGYTF; cdr3_nt: TGTGCCAGCAGCTTAACACAGGGGGTGAATCGAGGCTACACCTTC
cdr3_length: 16; j_call: TRBJ1-5; v_call: TRBV27; d_call: TRBD1; clone_size: NA; cdr3_aa: CASSPGGTGHPRPQHF; cdr3_nt: TGTGCCAGCAGCCCCGGCGGGACAGGCCATCCGCGGCCCCAGCATTTT
cdr3_length: 13; j_call: TRBJ1-2; v_call: TRBV6-1; d_call: NA; clone_size: NA; cdr3_aa: CASEEGATYGYTF; cdr3_nt: TGTGCCAGCGAGGAGGGAGCTACCTATGGCTACACCTTC
cdr3_length: 14; j_call: TRBJ2-7; v_call: TRBV4-1; d_call: NA; clone_size: NA; cdr3_aa: CASSPTKDANEQYF; cdr3_nt: TGCGCCAGCAGCCCGACTAAGGACGCTAACGAGCAGTACTTC
cdr3_length: 15; j_call: TRBJ2-7; v_call: TRBV5-1; d_call: TRBD1; clone_size: NA; cdr3_aa: CASSPAPGQGYEQYF; cdr3_nt: TGCGCCAGCAGCCCGGCACCGGGACAGGGCTACGAGCAGTACTTC
cdr3_length: 13; j_call: TRBJ2-7; v_call: TRBV29-1; d_call: NA; clone_size: few; cdr3_aa: CSVETGKSYEQYF; cdr3_nt: TGCAGCGTTGAAACAGGGAAGTCCTACGAGCAGTACTTC
cdr3_length: 16; j_call: TRBJ1-6; v_call: TRBV13; d_call: NA; clone_size: NA; cdr3_aa: CASSNGPQGKDSPLHF; cdr3_nt: TGTGCCAGCAGCAATGGTCCACAGGGTAAAGATTCACCCCTCCACTTT